A single sample is the source of the 8 T cell receptor beta chains below, sequenced in a study of cytotoxic CD8 clonotypes in ibrutinib-treated CLL. TCRdb's table, derived via immunoSEQ multiplex PCR, lists solely in-frame clones and lacks some. The sample lists about 200,000 clones; 70% were seen once. The input for sequencing was PBMCs, taken after 12 months of ibrutinib treatment. The receptors shown here come from a human donor with chronic lymphocytic leukemia.

CDR3 nucleotides: TGTGCCAGCAGCCAAGATGTAGGGGGCTTTAATGAAAAACTGTTTTTT. Encoded protein: CASSQDVGGFNEKLFF. The chain joins TRBV4-2 to TRBJ1-4, with 7 bases identical to TRBD1. With 0 bases clipped from V and 4 bases from J, the junction kept 5 bases outside the gene matches. The CDR3 is made up of 16 amino acids. The germline V gene encodes CDR1 LGHNA and CDR2 YNFKEQ.

This clone was seen just once. The chain uses TRBV6-1 and TRBJ1-5, with 10 nucleotides matching TRBD1. V shed 4 bases, J shed 0 bases, and the junction held 6 bases outside the gene matches. From germline, CDR1 is MNHNS and CDR2 SASEGT. The CDR3 spans 17 residues. The CDR3 sequence is CASSGGTGAYSNQPQHF. The CDR3 bases are TGTGCCAGCAGTGGGGGGACAGGGGCCTATAGCAATCAGCCCCAGCATTTT.

This chain joins TRBV28 and TRBJ2-1, with 11 bases fitting TRBD2. The CDR3 extends over 15 amino acids. V was pared by 5 bases and J by 6 bases, with 6 bases of the junction left unmatched. Germline V gives CDR1 MDHEN, CDR2 SYDVKM. The CDR3 reads CASSDSGRAFNEQFF. For the CDR3, the DNA is TGTGCCAGCAGTGATAGCGGGAGGGCCTTCAATGAGCAGTTCTTC.

The chain couples TRBV30 to TRBJ2-4; D is undetermined. The germline V and J ends were trimmed by 5 bases and 5 bases, with 16 bases remaining between them. Germline assignment: CDR1 GTSNPN and CDR2 SVGIG (reference sequence). This CDR3 contains 14 residues. CDR3 sequence: CAWSLPQIENIQYF. CDR3 bases: TGTGCCTGGTCTCTCCCCCAGATAGAAAACATTCAGTACTTC.

This chain connects TRBV7-8 to TRBJ1-2; perhaps TRBD1 as D (6 bases). The germline V gene has CDR1 SGHVS and CDR2 FQNEAQ. This CDR3 is 15 amino acids long. The V gene lost 0 bases and the J gene lost 8 bases, with 16 bases spanning the gap. The CDR3 reads CASSLAQTGRDGYTF. The CDR3 DNA reads as TGTGCCAGCAGCTTAGCACAAACAGGGCGGGACGGCTACACCTTC.

The sample holds one count of this clone. The chain couples TRBV27 to TRBJ1-1, with D uncertain. The germline CDR1 and CDR2 sequences are MNHEY and SMNVEV (reference sequence). Between the trimmed V and J ends, which lost 6 bases and 0 bases, there was a span of 14 bases. The CDR3 length is 15 residues. The CDR3 loop reads CASSPKGNLNTEAFF. Written as DNA, the CDR3 is TGTGCCAGCAGCCCAAAGGGCAACCTGAACACTGAAGCTTTCTTT.

The sample holds one count of this clone. V usage is TRBV11-2 and J usage is TRBJ1-4; 9 bases agree with TRBD1. The CDR3 sequence is 17 residues long. Germline-derived CDR1 and CDR2 are SGHAT and FQNNGV. J gave up 7 bases and V 3 bases, and 12 bases lay outside the gene matches. The CDR3 here is CASSLRDRGLVGEKLFF. In DNA form, the CDR3 reads TGTGCCAGCAGCTTGAGAGACAGGGGGTTAGTTGGTGAAAAACTGTTTTTT.

By frequency in the sample, this clone is medium-sized. The chain uses TRBV7-2 and TRBJ2-2; D is undetermined. Germline CDR1 is SGHTA and CDR2 is FQGNSA. The CDR3 is made up of 13 amino acids. The ends were cut back, 1 base at V and 7 bases at J, with 7 bases in the middle. The CDR3 sequence is CASSLDGVGELFF. CDR3 in DNA: TGTGCCAGCAGCTTAGATGGCGTCGGGGAGCTGTTTTTT.